The 25 T cell receptor beta chains presented below share a single source sample, sequenced in a study of graft-versus-host responses after intestinal transplantation. The assay was immunoSEQ multiplex PCR, and TCRdb's table has in-frame clones only and misses some. The sample includes over 15,000 clones, 90% of them seen just once. Sequenced material: PBMCs, taken less than 400 days after transplant. These receptors all stem from a human patient who received an intestinal transplant, so some T cells may come from the graft donor.

V gene TRBV13 combines with J gene TRBJ2-3; 11 positions agree with TRBD2. The CDR3 totals 16 residues. In germline, CDR1 is PRHDT, CDR2 FYEKMQ (reference sequence). J was trimmed by 1 base and V by 5 bases; bases with no gene match: 5. The CDR3 DNA sequence: TGTGCCAGCAGCCCTGGGACTAGCGGTCGCACAGATACGCAGTATTTT. The encoded protein is CASSPGTSGRTDTQYF.

In this sample, this clone turned up a few times. The rearrangement links TRBV6-4 to TRBJ1-5; 9 bases align to TRBD1. The CDR3 is made up of 16 amino acids. Germline CDR1 and CDR2: MRHNA and SNTAGT. The trim removed 1 base at V and 0 bases at J, leaving 1 base unmatched. The CDR3 DNA sequence: TGTGCCAGCAGTGACTGGACAGGGGCTAGCAATCAGCCCCAGCATTTT. Translation gives CASSDWTGASNQPQHF.

V usage is TRBV4-1 and J usage is TRBJ1-6; D is ambiguous. V lost 0 bases and J lost 5, with 5 bases in between. The CDR3 runs 14 residues. The germline V gene encodes CDR1 MGHRA and CDR2 YSYEKL. Here the CDR3 reads CASSQDVDNSPLHF. The CDR3, as DNA: TGCGCCAGCAGCCAAGATGTAGATAATTCACCCCTCCACTTT.

This chain joins TRBV7-9 and TRBJ2-3, with no clear D. Looked up from germline, CDR1 is SEHNR and CDR2 is FQNEAQ (reference sequence). The CDR3 has 14 residues. Deletions cut 1 base from V and 3 bases from J, with 8 bases between. DNA of the CDR3: TGTGCCAGCAGCTTAGTAGGAACTACAGATACGCAGTATTTT. Its protein product is CASSLVGTTDTQYF. The full variable domain, completed using reference TRBV7-9 and TRBJ2-3, is DTGVSQNPRHKITKRGQNVTFRCDPISEHNRLYWYRQTLGQGPEFLTYFQNEAQLEKSRLLSDRFSAERPKGSFSTLEIQRTEQGDSAMYLCASSLVGTTDTQYFGPGTRLTVL.

A single count supports this clone. The chain combines TRBV19 with TRBJ2-5; 9 bases map to TRBD1. The CDR3 consists of 15 residues. V gave up 1 base and J gave up 9 bases; unmatched junction bases: 9. CDR1 and CDR2 (germline): LNHDA, SQIVND (reference sequence). The CDR3 is CASSIVGQGKRAQYF. The CDR3 DNA is TGTGCCAGTAGTATAGTGGGACAGGGAAAGAGGGCCCAGTACTTC.

The V gene is TRBV7-3, the J gene TRBJ2-1; no clear D gene. In germline, CDR1 is SGHTA, CDR2 FQGTGA. The CDR3 runs 14 residues. The V end was cut by 2 bases, the J end by 2 bases, with 7 bases between. The DNA of the CDR3 is TGTGCCAGCAGCTTATATGGCCCCTACAATGAGCAGTTCTTC. Translated, it gives CASSLYGPYNEQFF.

The chain links TRBV28 to TRBJ2-3, with TRBD2 matching over 9 bases. CDR1 MDHEN and CDR2 SYDVKM come from the germline V gene. V shed 2 bases, J shed 3 bases, and the junction held 3 bases outside the gene matches. There are 15 residues in the CDR3. The chain's CDR3 is CASSLVAGVTDTQYF. The CDR3 region has the DNA TGTGCCAGCAGTTTAGTAGCGGGGGTGACAGATACGCAGTATTTT.

This clone has a single count. The chain is built from TRBV6-1 and TRBJ1-2, with D maybe TRBD1 (5 bases). The CDR3 sequence is 13 residues long. The V and J ends lost 4 bases and 1 base respectively, with 7 bases between them. Germline CDR1 reads MNHNS; CDR2 reads SASEGT. For the CDR3, the DNA is TGTGCCAGCAGTGTGGGGGGTAACTATGGCTACACCTTC. Its protein is CASSVGGNYGYTF.

This chain's CDR3 is CASRTGISNQPQHF. CDR3 nucleotides: TGTGCCAGCAGGACAGGGATTAGCAATCAGCCCCAGCATTTT. This sequence joins TRBV28 and TRBJ1-5; TRBD1 agrees at 7 bases. CDR3 length: 14 residues. With 6 bases clipped from V and 0 bases from J, the junction kept 2 bases outside the gene matches. Per the germline V gene, CDR1 is MDHEN and CDR2 is SYDVKM.

This clone was found once. The J gene is TRBJ2-1, the V gene TRBV9; the match to TRBD1 covers 12 bases. CDR3 length: 14 amino acids. Germline-derived CDR1 and CDR2 are SGDLS and YYNGEE. Trimming at V came to 2 bases and at J to 10 bases, leaving 4 bases not matched to a gene. In nucleotides, the CDR3 is TGTGCCAGCAGCGTTGGGACAGGGGGCGTCGAGCAGTTCTTC. This codes for CASSVGTGGVEQFF.

This clone was observed a few times. The chain couples TRBV4-1 to TRBJ2-2; D uncertain. The germline V gene encodes CDR1 MGHRA and CDR2 YSYEKL. CDR3 size: 12 residues. V shed 1 base and J shed 7 bases, with 4 bases lying between them. Here the CDR3 reads CASSQGDGELFF. The CDR3 DNA reads as TGCGCCAGCAGCCAAGGGGACGGGGAGCTGTTTTTT.

This clone has just one count. The gene calls are TRBV7-8 and TRBJ2-3; D call uncertain. Germline V gene sequence: CDR1 SGHVS, CDR2 FQNEAQ. The CDR3 is made up of 16 amino acids. Trimming removed 5 bases from V and 0 bases from J, with 15 bases in between. Here the CDR3 reads CASSLRPAESTDTQYF. The CDR3 DNA is TGTGCCAGCAGCCTCCGACCCGCAGAGAGCACAGATACGCAGTATTTT.

This chain uses TRBV2 with TRBJ1-5; TRBD1 is a possible D gene (5 bases). Germline values: CDR1 SNHLY, CDR2 FYNNEI. The CDR3 consists of 15 residues. Trimming took 7 bases from V and 1 from J, leaving 14 bases between them. DNA for the CDR3: TGTGCCAGCACTCTTGGGGGGGTAAGCAATCAGCCCCAGCATTTT. Protein: CASTLGGVSNQPQHF.

The chain carries TRBV2 and TRBJ2-7; the D gene is possibly TRBD1 (6 bases). Trimming removed 6 bases from V and 4 bases from J, with 10 bases in between. CDR1 is SNHLY and CDR2 is FYNNEI in the germline V gene. The CDR3 length is 12 residues. This CDR3 is CASSPGAYEQYF. The CDR3 nucleotides read TGTGCCAGCAGCCCAGGGGCATACGAGCAGTACTTC.

The chain joins TRBV6-5 to TRBJ1-2; 8 nucleotides line up with TRBD1. V lost 5 bases, J lost 4 bases, and 6 bases stayed unmatched. Germline CDR1 MNHEY, CDR2 SVGAGI. The CDR3 is 14 residues long. The CDR3 reads CASSGWTGFYGYTF. CDR3 coding DNA: TGTGCCAGCAGTGGTTGGACAGGGTTCTATGGCTACACCTTC.

In this sample, this clone turned up a few times. The chain couples TRBV9 to TRBJ2-7; 13 positions agree with TRBD2. The CDR3 consists of 15 residues. The germline V gene has CDR1 SGDLS and CDR2 YYNGEE. The junction had 3 bases not matched to a gene; V was cut back by 3 bases and J by 3 bases. CDR3 DNA: TGTGCCAGCAGCGCGACTAGCGGGGGGATCTACGAGCAGTACTTC. It yields the protein CASSATSGGIYEQYF.

J is TRBJ2-5 and V is TRBV18; tentatively, D is TRBD1 (5 bases). V dropped 5 bases and J dropped 3 bases, with 22 bases sitting between them. CDR1 KGHSH and CDR2 LQKENI come from the germline V gene. The CDR3 is made up of 17 amino acids. The DNA of the CDR3 is TGTGCCAGCTCAAGTGGGGTAAGGGGCGGCGCGGAAGAGACCCAGTACTTC. Amino acid sequence: CASSSGVRGGAEETQYF.

This rearrangement joins TRBV6-6 to TRBJ1-3; maybe TRBD1 (6 bases). Per the germline V gene, CDR1 is MNHNY and CDR2 is SVGAGI (reference sequence). V lost 2 bases and J 4 bases, leaving 12 bases between the germline ends. The CDR3 is 15 amino acids. CDR3 sequence reads: CASSYRSDRGNTIYF. CDR3 sequence (DNA): TGTGCCAGCAGTTACCGATCCGACAGGGGAAACACCATATATTTT.

The gene calls are TRBV28 and TRBJ1-5; D is perhaps TRBD1 (5 bases). CDR3 length: 15 residues. Trimming removed 5 bases at V and 4 bases at J, with 15 bases between. Germline V gene sequence: CDR1 MDHEN, CDR2 SYDVKM. The CDR3 nucleotides are TGTGCCAGCAGTCCAGCATGGGGGGAGAATCAGCCCCAGCATTTT. Translation gives CASSPAWGENQPQHF.

The chain joins TRBV6-4 to TRBJ1-1; 9 bases agree with TRBD1. This CDR3 comprises 12 residues. Germline V gene lookup returns CDR1 MRHNA and CDR2 SNTAGT. V was pared by 6 bases and J by 4 bases, with 0 bases of the junction left unmatched. Here the CDR3 DNA reads TGTGCCAGCAGGGGACAGGGCACTGAAGCTTTCTTT. Protein sequence: CASRGQGTEAFF.

This clone turned up a few times. The V call is TRBV6-5, the J call TRBJ2-3, with D possibly TRBD2 on 5 matching bases. CDR1 and CDR2 from the germline V gene are MNHEY and SVGAGI. Trimming shortened V by 2 bases and J by 6 bases, and 9 bases separated the two germline ends. The CDR3 spans 13 residues. Here the CDR3 DNA reads TGTGCCAGCAGTTACCGGGAAATGGATACGCAGTATTTT. The encoded protein is CASSYREMDTQYF.

The chain carries TRBV2 and TRBJ1-5; TRBD1 agrees at 10 bases. This CDR3 contains 14 residues. J gave up 7 bases and V 6 bases, and 6 bases lay outside the gene matches. The germline V gene has CDR1 SNHLY and CDR2 FYNNEI. The CDR3 nucleotides read TGTGCCAGCAGCATCGGACAGGGGGTACAGCCCCAGCATTTT. Translating gives CASSIGQGVQPQHF.

The CDR3 sequence is CASSDSKGGDYNEQFF. DNA for the CDR3: TGTGCCAGCAGTGACTCGAAGGGGGGAGATTACAATGAGCAGTTCTTC. The rearrangement links TRBV6-4 to TRBJ2-1; D assignment may be TRBD1 or TRBD2 (6 bases each). This CDR3 region has 16 residues. V was clipped by 0 bases and J by 4 bases, with 13 bases between them. CDR1 MRHNA and CDR2 SNTAGT come from the germline V gene.

This chain links TRBV5-4 with TRBJ2-5; 10 bases match TRBD1. CDR1 is SGHNT and CDR2 is YYREEE in the germline V gene (reference sequence). V lost 3 bases and J lost 2; bases outside the gene matches: 7. The CDR3 spans 16 residues. CDR3 bases: TGTGCCAGCAGCTCCTTGCGGGGACAGGGGCAAGAGACCCAGTACTTC. This gives the protein CASSSLRGQGQETQYF.

The chain joins TRBV4-1 to TRBJ1-3; D is unresolved. Germline CDR1 is MGHRA and CDR2 is YSYEKL. This CDR3 contains 12 residues. V lost 3 bases and J 2 bases, leaving 2 bases between the germline ends. The CDR3 nucleotides are TGCGCCAGCAGCCAGGCTGGAAACACCATATATTTT. Translated: CASSQAGNTIYF.